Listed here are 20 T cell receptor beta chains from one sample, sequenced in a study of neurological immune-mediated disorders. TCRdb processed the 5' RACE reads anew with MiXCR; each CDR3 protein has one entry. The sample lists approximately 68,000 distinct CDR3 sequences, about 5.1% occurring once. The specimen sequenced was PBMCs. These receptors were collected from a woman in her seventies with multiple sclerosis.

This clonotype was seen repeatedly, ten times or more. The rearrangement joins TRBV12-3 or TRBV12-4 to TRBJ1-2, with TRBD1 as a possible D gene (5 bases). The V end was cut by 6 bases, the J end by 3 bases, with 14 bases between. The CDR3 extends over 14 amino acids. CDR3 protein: CASRASARDYGYTF. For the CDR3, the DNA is TGTGCCAGCAGGGCGTCGGCCAGGGACTATGGCTACACCTTC.

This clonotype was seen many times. CDR3 region: CASSALSTDTQYF. In DNA, the CDR3 is TGTGCCAGCAGCGCTCTTAGCACAGATACGCAGTATTTT. The chain combines TRBV9 with TRBJ2-3; D call uncertain. The CDR3 covers 13 residues. Germline CDR1 SGDLS, CDR2 YYNGEE. V was pared by 3 bases and J by 0 bases, with 5 bases between.

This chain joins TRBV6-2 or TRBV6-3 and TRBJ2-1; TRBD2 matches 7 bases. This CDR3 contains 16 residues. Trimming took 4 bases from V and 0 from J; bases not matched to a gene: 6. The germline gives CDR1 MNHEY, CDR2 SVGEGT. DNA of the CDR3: TGTGCCAGCAGTTCCCCGGGCGGGAGCTCCTACAATGAGCAGTTCTTC. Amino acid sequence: CASSSPGGSSYNEQFF.

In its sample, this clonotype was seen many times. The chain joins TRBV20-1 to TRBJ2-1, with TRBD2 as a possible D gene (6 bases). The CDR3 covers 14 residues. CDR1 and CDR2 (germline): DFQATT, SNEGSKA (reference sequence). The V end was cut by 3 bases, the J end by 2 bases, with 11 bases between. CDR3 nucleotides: TGCAGTGCTAGTTCTAGCGAAACCTACAATGAGCAGTTCTTC. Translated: CSASSSETYNEQFF.

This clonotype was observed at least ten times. Here the CDR3 reads CSAGPPAAFF. CDR3 DNA sequence: TGCAGTGCTGGGCCCCCTGCGGCTTTCTTT. The chain is built from TRBV20-1 and TRBJ1-1; no firm D call. The germline V gene encodes CDR1 DFQATT and CDR2 SNEGSKA (reference sequence). V dropped 5 bases and J dropped 11 bases, with 12 bases sitting between them. The CDR3 sequence is 10 residues long.

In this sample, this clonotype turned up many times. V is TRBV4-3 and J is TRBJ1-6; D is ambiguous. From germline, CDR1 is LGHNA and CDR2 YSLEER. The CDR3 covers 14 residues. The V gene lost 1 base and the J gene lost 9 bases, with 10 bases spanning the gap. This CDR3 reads CASSQGALGSPLHF. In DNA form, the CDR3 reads TGCGCCAGCAGCCAAGGTGCCCTGGGTTCACCCCTCCACTTT.

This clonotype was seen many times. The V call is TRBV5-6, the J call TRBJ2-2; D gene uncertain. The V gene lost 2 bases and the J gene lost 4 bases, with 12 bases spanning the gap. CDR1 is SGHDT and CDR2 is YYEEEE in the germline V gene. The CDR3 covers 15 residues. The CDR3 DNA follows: TGTGCCAGCAGCTTTCTGGGGATCGGCACCGGGGAGCTGTTTTTT. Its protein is CASSFLGIGTGELFF. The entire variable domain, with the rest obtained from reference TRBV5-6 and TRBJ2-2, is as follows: DAGVTQSPTHLIKTRGQQVTLRCSPKSGHDTVSWYQQALGQGPQFIFQYYEEEERQRGNFPDRFSGHQFPNYSSELNVNALLLGDSALYLCASSFLGIGTGELFFGEGSRLTVL.

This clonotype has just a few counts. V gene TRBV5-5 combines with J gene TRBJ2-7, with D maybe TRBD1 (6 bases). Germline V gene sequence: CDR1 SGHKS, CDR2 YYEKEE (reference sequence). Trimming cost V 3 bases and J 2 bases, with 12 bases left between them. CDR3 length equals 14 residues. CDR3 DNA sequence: TGTGCCAGCAGCTCCGGGCAGGGGACCTACGAGCAGTACTTC. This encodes CASSSGQGTYEQYF.

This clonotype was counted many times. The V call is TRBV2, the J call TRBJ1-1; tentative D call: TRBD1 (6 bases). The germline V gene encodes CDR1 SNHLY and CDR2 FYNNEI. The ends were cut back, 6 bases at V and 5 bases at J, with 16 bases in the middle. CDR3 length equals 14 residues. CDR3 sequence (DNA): TGTGCCAGCAGGGCCCAGGGGTCTAGGACTGAAGCTTTCTTT. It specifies CASRAQGSRTEAFF.

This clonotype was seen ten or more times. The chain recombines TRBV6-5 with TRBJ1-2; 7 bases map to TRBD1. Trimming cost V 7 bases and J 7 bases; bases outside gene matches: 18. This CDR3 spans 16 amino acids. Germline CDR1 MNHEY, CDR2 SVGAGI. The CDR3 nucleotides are TGTGCCAGCATCACCATGGGAGGGGGCCGGATCCCTGGCTACACCTTC. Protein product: CASITMGGGRIPGYTF.

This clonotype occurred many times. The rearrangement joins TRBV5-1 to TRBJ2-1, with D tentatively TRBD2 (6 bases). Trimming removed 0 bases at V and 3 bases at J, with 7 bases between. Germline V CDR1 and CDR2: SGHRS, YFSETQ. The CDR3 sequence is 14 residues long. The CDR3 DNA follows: TGCGCCAGCAGCTTGGGACTAGACTACAATGAGCAGTTCTTC. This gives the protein CASSLGLDYNEQFF. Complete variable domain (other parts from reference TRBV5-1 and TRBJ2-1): KAGVTQTPRYLIKTRGQQVTLSCSPISGHRSVSWYQQTPGQGLQFLFEYFSETQRNKGNFPGRFSGRQFSNSRSEMNVSTLELGDSALYLCASSLGLDYNEQFFGPGTRLTVL.

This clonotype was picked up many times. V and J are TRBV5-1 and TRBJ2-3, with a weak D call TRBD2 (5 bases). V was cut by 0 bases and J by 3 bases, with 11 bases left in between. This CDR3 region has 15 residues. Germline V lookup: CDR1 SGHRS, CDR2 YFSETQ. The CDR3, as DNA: TGCGCCAGCAGCTTGGCCGTGGTAGCGACAGATACGCAGTATTTT. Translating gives CASSLAVVATDTQYF. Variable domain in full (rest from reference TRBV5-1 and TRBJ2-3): KAGVTQTPRYLIKTRGQQVTLSCSPISGHRSVSWYQQTPGQGLQFLFEYFSETQRNKGNFPGRFSGRQFSNSRSEMNVSTLELGDSALYLCASSLAVVATDTQYFGPGTRLTVL.

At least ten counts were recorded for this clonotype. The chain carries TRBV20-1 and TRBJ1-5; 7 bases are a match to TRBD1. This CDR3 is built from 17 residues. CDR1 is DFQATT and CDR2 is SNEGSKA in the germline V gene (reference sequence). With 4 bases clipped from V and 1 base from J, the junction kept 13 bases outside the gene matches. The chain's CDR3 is CSATRDLGGKSNQPQHF. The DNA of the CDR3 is TGCAGTGCTACCCGGGACTTAGGGGGCAAAAGCAATCAGCCCCAGCATTTT.

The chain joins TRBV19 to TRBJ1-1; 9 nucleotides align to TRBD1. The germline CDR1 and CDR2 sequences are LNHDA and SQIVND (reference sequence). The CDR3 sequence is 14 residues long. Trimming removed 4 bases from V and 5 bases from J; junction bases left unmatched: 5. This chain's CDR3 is CASSTDRGWTEAFF. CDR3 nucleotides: TGTGCCAGTAGTACGGACAGGGGATGGACTGAAGCTTTCTTT.

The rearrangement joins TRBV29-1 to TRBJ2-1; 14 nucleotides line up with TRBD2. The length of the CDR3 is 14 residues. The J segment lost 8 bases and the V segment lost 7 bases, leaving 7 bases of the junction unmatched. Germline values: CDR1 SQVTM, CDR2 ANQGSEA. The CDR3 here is CSGSGTSGSYEQFF. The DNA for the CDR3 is TGCAGCGGTTCCGGGACTAGCGGGAGTTATGAGCAGTTCTTC.

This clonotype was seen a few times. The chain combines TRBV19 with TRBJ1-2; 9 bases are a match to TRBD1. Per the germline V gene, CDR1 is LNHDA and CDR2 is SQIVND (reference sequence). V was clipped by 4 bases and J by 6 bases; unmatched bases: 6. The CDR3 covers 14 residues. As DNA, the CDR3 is TGTGCCAGTAGTACGCCCGGGACAGGGAATGGCTACACCTTC. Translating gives CASSTPGTGNGYTF. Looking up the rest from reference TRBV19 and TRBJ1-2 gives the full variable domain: DGGITQSPKYLFRKEGQNVTLSCEQNLNHDAMYWYRQDPGQGLRLIYYSQIVNDFQKGDIAEGYSVSREKKESFPLTVTSAQKNPTAFYLCASSTPGTGNGYTFGSGTRLTVV.

CDR3 bases: TGTGCCAGCAGCCCCGGGACAGGCATTCGAAAACTGTTTTTT. Its translation: CASSPGTGIRKLFF. The gene calls are TRBV6-5 and TRBJ1-4; 8 bases are shared with TRBD1. From germline, CDR1 is MNHEY and CDR2 SVGAGI. The CDR3 is 14 amino acids. V gave up 6 bases and J gave up 10 bases; unmatched junction bases: 10.

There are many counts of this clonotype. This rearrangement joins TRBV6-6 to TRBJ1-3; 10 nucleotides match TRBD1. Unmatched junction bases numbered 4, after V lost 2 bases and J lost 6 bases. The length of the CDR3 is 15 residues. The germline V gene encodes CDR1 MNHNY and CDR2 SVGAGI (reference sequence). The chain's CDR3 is CASSYPTGGLNTIYF. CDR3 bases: TGTGCCAGCAGTTACCCGACAGGGGGCTTAAACACCATATATTTT.

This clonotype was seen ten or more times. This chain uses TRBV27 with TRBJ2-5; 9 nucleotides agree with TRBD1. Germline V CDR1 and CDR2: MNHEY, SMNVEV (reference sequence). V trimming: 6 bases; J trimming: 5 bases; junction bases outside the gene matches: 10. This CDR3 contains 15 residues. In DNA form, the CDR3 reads TGTGCCAGCAGAAAGACAGGGGGTGGGGTGGAGACCCAGTACTTC. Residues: CASRKTGGGVETQYF.

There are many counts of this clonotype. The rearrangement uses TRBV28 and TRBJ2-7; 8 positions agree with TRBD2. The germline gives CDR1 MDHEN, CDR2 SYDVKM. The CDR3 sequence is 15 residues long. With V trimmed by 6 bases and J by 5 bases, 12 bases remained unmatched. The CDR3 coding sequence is TGTGCCAGCAGCGCTTGGGCGGGAGGTTCGGACGAGCAGTACTTC. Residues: CASSAWAGGSDEQYF.